Below, 19 T cell receptor beta chains from the same sample are listed, as sequenced in a study of TIL therapy for anti-PD-1-resistant metastatic lung cancer (dated by TCRdb to about 2021). The time point label of this sample denotes: pre-treatment sample, taken before nivolumab and TIL therapy. Using bias-controlled multiplex PCR with the immunoSEQ v3 hsTCRB kit, the TCR beta CDR3 regions were amplified from genomic DNA. TCRdb provides this immuneACCESS table in a form limited to in-frame rearrangements. Some clones are lacking; in checked studies, under half of them reflect an unresolved V gene, and why the rest are absent is not known. This sample comprises just over 20,000 clones, 78% of them detected only once. Of the sample, roughly 7.3% is held by the ten largest clones. Sequenced here: blood, sampled at baseline. All receptors derive from a person aged 25-85 years with non-small cell lung cancer.

The chain combines TRBV6-1 with TRBJ2-4, with 10 bases that match TRBD2. CDR1 is MNHNS, CDR2 SASEGT, per germline. CDR3 size: 14 residues. The J segment lost 13 bases and the V segment lost 1 base, leaving 7 bases of the junction unmatched. The CDR3 reads CASSEVSSGGPQYF. The DNA for the CDR3 is TGTGCCAGCAGTGAAGTGAGTAGCGGGGGGCCCCAGTACTTC.

The chain has TRBV7-8 and TRBJ2-7; 7 bases fit TRBD1. Per the germline V gene, CDR1 is SGHVS and CDR2 is FQNEAQ. The J segment lost 7 bases and the V segment lost 5 bases, leaving 8 bases of the junction unmatched. This CDR3 region has 13 residues. As DNA, the CDR3 is TGTGCCAGCAGCGTATACAGGGGAAATGAGCAGTACTTC. Translating gives CASSVYRGNEQYF.

The CDR3 DNA reads TGTGCCAGCAGCGGGTACAGCGGGGGCGGCAAGTACGAGCAGTACTTC. It yields the protein CASSGYSGGGKYEQYF. This chain uses TRBV5-6 with TRBJ2-7; 8 bases align to TRBD2. Unmatched junction bases numbered 13, after V lost 4 bases and J lost 4 bases. CDR3 size: 16 residues. Germline-derived CDR1 and CDR2 are SGHDT and YYEEEE.

The rearrangement joins TRBV5-6 to TRBJ2-1; no clear D gene. Trimming stripped 2 bases from V and 6 bases from J, with 18 bases between. The CDR3 is 16 residues long. Germline V gene sequence: CDR1 SGHDT, CDR2 YYEEEE. CDR3 loop: CASSFAAANLANEQFF. CDR3 DNA: TGTGCCAGCAGCTTTGCCGCGGCCAACCTCGCCAATGAGCAGTTCTTC.

CDR3 protein: CASTRQGRNTEAFF. DNA for the CDR3: TGTGCCAGCACAAGACAGGGCCGGAACACTGAAGCTTTCTTT. The chain combines TRBV10-3 with TRBJ1-1, with 7 bases identical to TRBD1. Trimming cost V 10 bases and J 1 base; bases outside gene matches: 9. The germline gives CDR1 ENHRY, CDR2 SYGVKD. CDR3 length equals 14 residues.

The rearrangement joins TRBV6-5 to TRBJ2-7, with 13 bases that match TRBD2. With V trimmed by 10 bases and J by 0 bases, 3 bases remained unmatched. In germline, CDR1 is MNHEY, CDR2 SVGAGI. The CDR3 has 14 residues. The CDR3 protein is CAIGTSGISYEQYF. The CDR3 DNA is TGTGCCATCGGGACTAGCGGGATCTCCTACGAGCAGTACTTC.

The rearrangement uses TRBV9 and TRBJ1-3, with a tentative D call TRBD1 (6 bases). Between the trimmed V and J ends, which lost 4 bases and 0 bases, there was a span of 17 bases. The CDR3 length is 17 residues. The V gene's germline CDR1 is SGDLS and CDR2 YYNGEE. The chain's CDR3 is CASSKQAGGPSGNTIYF. CDR3 in DNA: TGTGCCAGCAGCAAACAGGCGGGGGGGCCCTCTGGAAACACCATATATTTT.

The rearrangement joins TRBV5-4 to TRBJ2-5; 11 bases match TRBD1. Germline V gene lookup returns CDR1 SGHNT and CDR2 YYREEE (reference sequence). CDR3 length equals 15 residues. V gave up 5 bases and J gave up 1 base; unmatched junction bases: 4. The chain's CDR3 is CASRRDRGVQETQYF. CDR3 DNA: TGTGCCAGCAGGAGGGACAGGGGGGTCCAAGAGACCCAGTACTTC.

A word on this clone: One end of the junction varies from germline; a read error may be responsible. This sequence joins TRBV15 and TRBJ1-1; possible D gene TRBD1, 6 bases. Germline lookup yields CDR1 LNHNV and CDR2 YYDKDF (reference sequence). The CDR3 extends over 17 amino acids. CDR3 residues: CTTSNPGHPRRNTEAFF. The CDR3 nucleotides are TGTACCACCAGCAATCCGGGACACCCACGGAGGAACACTGAAGCTTTCTTT.

This rearrangement joins TRBV2 to TRBJ2-7; TRBD2 agrees at 7 bases. J lost 5 bases, V lost 1 base, and 5 bases had no gene match. Germline loops: CDR1 SNHLY, CDR2 FYNNEI. The CDR3 sequence is 14 residues long. CDR3 DNA: TGTGCCAGCAGTGAAGGTGGGAGGGACCACGAGCAGTACTTC. Translating gives CASSEGGRDHEQYF.

This clone has a single count. This chain connects TRBV7-8 to TRBJ1-5; 7 nucleotides match TRBD1. Trimming cost V 3 bases and J 7 bases; bases outside gene matches: 3. Germline V gives CDR1 SGHVS, CDR2 FQNEAQ. The CDR3 loop spans 13 amino acids. The CDR3, as DNA: TGTGCCAGCAGCTTCGACAGGGTCCAGCCCCAGCATTTT. This codes for CASSFDRVQPQHF. Complete variable domain (other parts from reference TRBV7-8 and TRBJ1-5): GAGVSQSPRYKVAKRGQDVALRCDPISGHVSLFWYQQALGQGPEFLTYFQNEAQLDKSGLPSDRFFAERPEGSVSTLKIQRTQQEDSAVYLCASSFDRVQPQHFGDGTRLSIL.

This clone was counted only a few times. The rearrangement joins TRBV27 to TRBJ2-7, with TRBD1 matching over 9 bases. The J segment lost 6 bases and the V segment lost 5 bases, leaving 11 bases of the junction unmatched. The CDR3 contains 15 residues. Germline CDR1 MNHEY, CDR2 SMNVEV (reference sequence). CDR3 in DNA: TGTGCCAGCAGTCTCCGAACAGGGGGCGATGGCGAGCAGTACTTC. Protein sequence: CASSLRTGGDGEQYF.

The V gene is TRBV30, the J gene TRBJ1-6, with 8 bases lining up with TRBD1. The J segment lost 4 bases and the V segment lost 0 bases, leaving 5 bases of the junction unmatched. The CDR3 contains 16 residues. CDR1 is GTSNPN and CDR2 is SVGIG in the germline V gene (reference sequence). The CDR3 region is CAWSVPRGLYNSPLHF. CDR3 bases: TGTGCCTGGAGTGTACCCAGGGGGCTGTATAATTCACCCCTCCACTTT.

The J gene is TRBJ2-4, the V gene TRBV12-1. TRBV12-1 is labeled a pseudogene. The CDR3 contains 21 residues. The CDR3 region has the DNA TGTGCCAGCAGCTCTCGCCCCGGGGCGGTGCTCCAAGCCATAGCCAAAAACATTCAGTACTTC. Encoded protein: CASSSRPGAVLQAIAKNIQYF.

Here the CDR3 DNA reads TGTGCCAGCAGCTTAGATGGGCAGGGGAGCTCCTATAATTCACCCCTCCACTTT. It encodes CASSLDGQGSSYNSPLHF. The chain employs TRBV11-2 and TRBJ1-6, with D tentatively TRBD1 (6 bases). Germline CDR1 reads SGHAT; CDR2 reads FQNNGV. The CDR3 totals 18 residues. The V end was cut by 0 bases, the J end by 0 bases, with 12 bases between.

This chain joins TRBV27 and TRBJ1-2, with a weak D call TRBD1 (6 bases). The germline V and J ends were trimmed by 2 bases and 5 bases, with 15 bases remaining between them. The CDR3 totals 15 residues. Germline CDR1 is MNHEY and CDR2 is SMNVEV (reference sequence). The CDR3 DNA is TGTGCCAGCAGTTTACTTGGCCAGGGGAAGTATGGCTACACCTTC. The encoded protein is CASSLLGQGKYGYTF.

J is TRBJ2-7 and V is TRBV16; possible D gene TRBD1, 5 bases. The CDR3 loop spans 14 amino acids. Germline loops: CDR1 KGHSY, CDR2 FQNENV. V was pared by 4 bases and J by 2 bases, with 12 bases between. CDR3 sequence: CASSLVTAPYEQYF. The CDR3 region has the DNA TGTGCCAGCAGCCTGGTGACAGCCCCCTACGAGCAGTACTTC.

V is TRBV6-5 and J is TRBJ2-3, with 7 bases lining up with TRBD1. The CDR3 is 11 residues long. Germline V CDR1 and CDR2: MNHEY, SVGAGI. With V trimmed by 10 bases and J by 7 bases, 5 bases remained unmatched. CDR3 sequence reads: CATSTGYTQYF. The DNA of the CDR3 is TGTGCCACCTCGACAGGGTATACGCAGTATTTT.

A single count supports this clone. The chain combines TRBV7-3 with TRBJ2-5, with 7 bases that match TRBD2. Germline-derived CDR1 and CDR2 are SGHTA and FQGTGA. J lost 6 bases, V lost 5 bases, and 9 bases had no gene match. There are 14 residues in the CDR3. CDR3 DNA: TGTGCCAGCAGCCCAGGCGGGGGTCGACAGACCCAGTACTTC. Translation gives CASSPGGGRQTQYF.